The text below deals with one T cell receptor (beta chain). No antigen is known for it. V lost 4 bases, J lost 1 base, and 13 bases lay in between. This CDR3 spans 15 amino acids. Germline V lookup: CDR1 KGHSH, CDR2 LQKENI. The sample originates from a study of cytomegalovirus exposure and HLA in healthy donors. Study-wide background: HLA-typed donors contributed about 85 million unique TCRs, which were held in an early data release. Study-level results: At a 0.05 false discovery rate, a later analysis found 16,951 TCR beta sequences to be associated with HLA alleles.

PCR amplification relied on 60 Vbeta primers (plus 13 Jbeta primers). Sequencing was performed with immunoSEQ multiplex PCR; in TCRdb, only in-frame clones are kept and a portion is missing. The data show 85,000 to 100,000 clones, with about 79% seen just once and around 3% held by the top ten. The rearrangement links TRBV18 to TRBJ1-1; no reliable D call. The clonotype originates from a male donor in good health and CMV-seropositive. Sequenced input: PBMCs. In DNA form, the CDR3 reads TGTGCCAGCTCACGCTATGAGGGAAAGAACACTGAAGCTTTCTTT. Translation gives CASSRYEGKNTEAFF.